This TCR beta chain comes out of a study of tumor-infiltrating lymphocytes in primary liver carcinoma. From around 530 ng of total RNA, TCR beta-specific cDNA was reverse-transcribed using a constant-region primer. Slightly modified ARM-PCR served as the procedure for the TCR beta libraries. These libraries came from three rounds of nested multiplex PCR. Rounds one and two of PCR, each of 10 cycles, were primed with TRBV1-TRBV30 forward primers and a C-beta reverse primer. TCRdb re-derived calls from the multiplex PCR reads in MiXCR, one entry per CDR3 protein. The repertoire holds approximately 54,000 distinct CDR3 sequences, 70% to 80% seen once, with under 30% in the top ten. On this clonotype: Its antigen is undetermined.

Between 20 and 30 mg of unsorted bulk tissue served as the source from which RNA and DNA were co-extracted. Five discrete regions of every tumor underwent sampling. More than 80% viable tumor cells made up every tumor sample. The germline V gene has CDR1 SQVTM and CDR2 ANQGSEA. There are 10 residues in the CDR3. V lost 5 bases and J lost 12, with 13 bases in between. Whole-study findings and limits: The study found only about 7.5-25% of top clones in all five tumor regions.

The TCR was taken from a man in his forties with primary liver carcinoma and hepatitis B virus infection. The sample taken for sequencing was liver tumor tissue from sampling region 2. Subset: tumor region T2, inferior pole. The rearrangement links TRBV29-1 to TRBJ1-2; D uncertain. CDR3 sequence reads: CSVYPGVNTF. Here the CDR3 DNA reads TGCAGCGTTTATCCCGGCGTTAACACCTTC.